A selection of T cell receptor beta chains follows, all from one sample in a study of tumor-infiltrating lymphocytes in primary liver carcinoma. TCRdb itself ran the multiplex PCR reads through MiXCR, one entry per CDR3 protein. The sample consists of about 120,000 distinct CDR3 sequences, under 70% of them appearing once. The specimen was tumor-adjacent normal liver tissue. These receptors were taken from a woman between 55 and 75 years old with primary liver carcinoma and hepatitis B virus infection. CDR3s include the opening cysteine and the closing phenylalanine or tryptophan. D genes are given only for firm matches. The size entry is marked missing in some rows and otherwise reads once, few, many or a size class.

size	J	V	D	length	CDR3	DNA
.	TRBJ2-2	TRBV28	TRBD2	15	CACSLGGGGTGELFF	TGTGCCTGCAGTTTGGGCGGGGGAGGCACCGGGGAGCTGTTTTTT
.	TRBJ2-3	TRBV11-3	TRBD1	16	CASSPRQGSIIDTHYF	TGTGCCAGCAGCCCCCGACAGGGGTCAATCATAGATACACATTATTTT
medium-sized	TRBJ2-7	TRBV11-2	TRBD2	14	CASSLLAGTGEQYF	TGTGCCAGCAGCTTATTAGCGGGAACCGGCGAGCAGTACTTC
.	TRBJ1-4	TRBV19	TRBD1	15	CASSITGQGREKLFF	TGTGCCAGTAGTATTACTGGACAGGGGCGTGAAAAACTGTTTTTT
.	TRBJ1-1	TRBV30	TRBD1	13	CAWTTGEGAETFF	TGTGCCTGGACCACAGGGGAAGGTGCTGAAACTTTCTTT
few	TRBJ2-5	TRBV7-3	TRBD2	16	CASSFGAGGGQETQYF	TGTGCCAGCAGCTTCGGGGCGGGAGGAGGGCAAGAGACCCAGTACTTC
once	TRBJ1-1	TRBV11-2	TRBD1	19	CARSRDSTGMRRANTEALF	TGTGCCAGGAGCCGTGATTCGACAGGGATGAGGAGGGCGAACACTGAAGCTTTATTT
once	TRBJ1-2	TRBV14	.	15	CVNSQDPDLNYGYTF	TGTGTCAACAGCCAAGATCCAGACTTGAACTATGGCTACACCTTC
.	TRBJ1-2	TRBV12-3/TRBV12-4	.	14	CASSLREWSYGYTF	TGTGCCAGCAGTTTAAGGGAGTGGTCCTATGGCTACACCTTC
few	TRBJ2-6	TRBV5-6	.	17	CASSQDSSFSGANVLTF	TGTGCCAGCAGCCAGGACAGCAGCTTCTCTGGGGCCAACGTCCTGACTTTC
.	TRBJ2-3	TRBV29-1	.	15	CSVRGGALGADTQYF	TGCAGCGTTAGAGGGGGGGCGCTGGGGGCAGATACGCAGTATTTT
.	TRBJ2-7	TRBV6-5	TRBD2	18	CASAGRRGSDSPTYEQYF	TGTGCCAGCGCCGGGAGGAGGGGAAGTGACTCACCCACCTACGAGCAGTACTTC
.	TRBJ2-7	TRBV6-5	TRBD2	16	CASSSGSGGRYYEEYF	TGTGCCAGTAGTTCCGGGTCGGGGGGACGGTACTACGAGGAGTACTTC
.	TRBJ2-7	TRBV2	TRBD2	15	CAGNEEGLESSEQYF	TGTGCCGGCAATGAGGAGGGACTAGAATCGAGCGAGCAGTACTTC
.	TRBJ1-2	TRBV11-2	TRBD1	15	CASSPTQGNGNGYTF	TGTGCCAGCAGCCCCACACAGGGGAACGGCAATGGCTACACCTTC
.	TRBJ1-1	TRBV12-5	.	15	CASALQPSMNTEVFF	TGTGCTAGTGCTTTACAGCCTAGCATGAACACTGAAGTTTTCTTT
.	TRBJ2-5	TRBV6-6	.	12	CVSSANQETQYF	TGCGTCAGCAGTGCAAACCAAGAGACCCAGTACTTC
.	TRBJ2-1	TRBV11-3	.	15	CASSLPEGDYNEHFF	TGTGCCAGCAGCTTACCAGAGGGGGATTACAATGAGCACTTCTTC
.	TRBJ1-5	TRBV4-2	.	16	CTSSQEGPRNPQDQHF	TGTACCAGCAGCCAAGAGGGGCCAAGGAATCCCCAGGACCAGCATTTT
.	TRBJ1-2	TRBV11-2	.	13	CASNYGTEYGYIF	TGTGCCAGCAATTACGGGACGGAATATGGCTACATCTTC
.	TRBJ2-3	TRBV11-3	.	16	CASSPRHRSSTNTQYF	TGTGCCAGCAGCCCCCGACACAGGTCAAGCACAAATACGCAGTATTTT
.	TRBJ2-5	TRBV28	.	13	CASSMGVWETQYF	TGTGCCAGCAGCATGGGAGTATGGGAGACCCAGTACTTC
once	TRBJ1-5	TRBV29-1	.	13	CAVEWGSGQPQHF	TGCGCCGTTGAATGGGGGTCGGGCCAGCCCCAGCATTTT
.	TRBJ1-2	TRBV12-3/TRBV12-4	.	15	CTSSTQGRAVNGYTF	TGTACCAGCAGTACCCAGGGCAGGGCCGTCAATGGCTACACCTTC
many	TRBJ1-5	TRBV4-1	.	16	CASSQEISQADQPQHF	TGCGCCAGCAGCCAAGAGATCAGCCAGGCCGATCAGCCCCAGCATTTT
.	TRBJ2-1	TRBV14	TRBD2	15	CASRRHGLAGSWQFF	TGTGCCAGCAGGCGACACGGACTAGCGGGAAGTTGGCAGTTCTTC
once	TRBJ1-1	TRBV29-1	.	14	CNVVSGQLNTEAFF	TGCAACGTTGTGTCGGGACAACTGAATACTGAAGCTTTCTTT
.	TRBJ1-6	TRBV28	TRBD1	15	CASSSRQGSNSPLHF	TGTGCCAGCAGTTCACGACAGGGGTCGAATTCACCCCTCCACTTT
.	TRBJ2-5	TRBV7-3	.	14	CASSQTGTKETQYF	TGTGCCAGCAGCCAGACAGGGACTAAAGAGACCCAGTACTTC
.	TRBJ2-5	TRBV14	.	16	CANSQEVSLPAETQYF	TGTGCCAACAGCCAAGAGGTCTCCCTCCCGGCAGAGACCCAGTATTTC
.	TRBJ2-7	TRBV5-6	.	14	CASSPGQDSYEQYF	TGTGCCAGCAGCCCGGGACAAGACTCCTACGAGCAGTACTTC
.	TRBJ1-6	TRBV11-2	.	13	CVSSFIMNSLLHF	TGTGTCAGCAGCTTTATAATGAATTCACTCCTCCACTTT
many	TRBJ2-2	TRBV5-1	TRBD1	15	CASSAQGAATGELFF	TGCGCCAGCAGCGCACAGGGGGCGGCCACCGGGGAGCTGTTTTTT
many	TRBJ2-2	TRBV29-1	.	11	CSVRDIGELFF	TGCAGCGTGAGGGATATCGGGGAGCTGTTTTTT
.	TRBJ2-5	TRBV15	TRBD1	14	CTTSRDRVQETQYF	TGTACCACCAGCAGAGACAGGGTCCAAGAGACCCAGTACTTC
.	TRBJ1-4	TRBV11-2	.	15	CASSSRMGGNEKLFF	TGTGCCAGCAGCTCGCGAATGGGAGGTAATGAAAAACTGTTTTTT
.	TRBJ1-1	TRBV6-5	.	15	CASSYSPQGSTEAFF	TGTGCCAGCAGTTATTCTCCCCAGGGCAGCACTGAAGCTTTCTTT
many	TRBJ1-5	TRBV6-5	.	13	CASSPRWDQPQHF	TGTGCCAGCAGTCCACGATGGGATCAGCCCCAGCATTTT
.	TRBJ2-5	TRBV7-9	TRBD2	16	CASGPPGLAGQETQYF	TGTGCCAGCGGCCCACCGGGACTAGCGGGGCAAGAGACCCAGTATTTC
.	TRBJ2-3	TRBV29-1	.	10	CSFGSGRLYF	TGCAGCTTCGGGTCGGGCAGACTCTATTTT
.	TRBJ2-7	TRBV28	.	15	CAGSRPRDRSYEQYF	TGTGCCGGCAGCCGCCCGCGGGACAGATCCTACGAGCAGTACTTC
.	TRBJ2-1	TRBV12-3/TRBV12-4	.	15	CANSLLAAAYNEQLF	TGTGCCAACAGTTTATTAGCTGCCGCCTACAATGAGCAGCTCTTC
once	TRBJ1-1	TRBV6-5	.	17	CASSLYRSRAMNTEAFF	TGCGCCAGCAGTCTGTACAGGTCACGCGCCATGAACACTGAAGCTTTCTTT
.	TRBJ2-3	TRBV19	TRBD2	14	CASRSGSITDTQYF	TGTGCCAGTAGGAGCGGGAGTATAACAGATACGCAGTATTTT
.	TRBJ2-7	TRBV29-1	TRBD1	12	CGAGDRPYEQYF	TGCGGCGCTGGGGACAGGCCATACGAGCAGTACTTC
many	TRBJ2-5	TRBV28	TRBD2	16	CASSPSVAGVWETQYF	TGTGCCAGCAGTCCCTCGGTAGCGGGAGTGTGGGAGACCCAGTACTTC
medium-sized	TRBJ2-7	TRBV11-2	TRBD1	13	CASSVDRGYEQYF	TGTGCCAGCAGCGTAGACAGGGGCTACGAGCAGTACTTC
.	TRBJ1-1	TRBV5-5	.	13	CASSLDLNTKAFF	TGTGCCAGCAGCCTCGATCTAAATACTAAAGCTTTCTTT
.	TRBJ2-3	TRBV7-3	.	15	CASSLTGQGTDTQYF	TGTGCCAGCAGCTTAACAGGACAAGGAACAGATACGCAGTATTTT
.	TRBJ1-1	TRBV6-5	.	14	CASSYGGGNTEVFF	TGTGCCAGTAGTTACGGGGGTGGTAACACTGAAGTTTTCTTT
medium-sized	TRBJ2-2	TRBV11-2	TRBD1	14	CASNRRQGLGELFF	TGTGCCAGCAACAGAAGACAGGGTCTGGGGGAGCTGTTTTTT
.	TRBJ1-6	TRBV6-5	TRBD1	18	CVSGYYPGTGGRGSPLHF	TGTGTCAGCGGATACTATCCTGGGACAGGGGGAAGAGGTTCACCCCTCCACTTT
.	TRBJ2-3	TRBV11-2	.	14	CTSSWGASTDTQYF	TGTACCAGTAGCTGGGGCGCTAGCACAGATACGCAGTATTTT